The 10 T cell receptor beta chains given below trace back to one sample, sequenced in a study of blood T cells in healthy people across ages. Combining a sample-barcoded 5' primer with a J-beta primer mix, a second PCR ran for 7 to 11 cycles. TCRdb used MiXCR to reprocess the 5' RACE reads, holding one entry per CDR3 protein. The sample gives 1.5 million to 2 million distinct CDR3 sequences, around 48% of which show up once; 2.1% is in the top ten. Sample: blood. These receptors were obtained from a woman between 35 and 50 years old in good health.

As regards this clonotype: A much larger clone differs from this one at a single base, so this may be a read error. This chain links TRBV7-2 with TRBJ2-3, with D hard to call. CDR3 length: 12 amino acids. CDR1 and CDR2 (germline): SGHTA, FQGNSA. The CDR3 sequence: CAGSSVSGTQYF. In nucleotides, the CDR3 is TGTGCCGGCAGCTCCGTCTCGGGCACGCAGTATTTT.

The genes are TRBV29-1 and TRBJ1-1; D may be TRBD1 (6 bases). The germline V gene encodes CDR1 SQVTM and CDR2 ANQGSEA. The CDR3 is 13 amino acids. V gave up 8 bases and J gave up 8 bases, with 21 bases separating them. For the CDR3, the DNA is TGCAGCACGGGGGGCCAGGGCGGCACGGAAGCTTTCTTT. It is translated as CSTGGQGGTEAFF.

The chain has TRBV7-2 and TRBJ1-6; D gene ambiguous. In germline, CDR1 is SGHTA, CDR2 FQGNSA. The CDR3 length is 15 residues. With 5 bases removed from V and 11 bases from J, the gap between germline ends came to 19 bases. In DNA form, the CDR3 reads TGTGCCAGCAGCGGACGGGTTGGCGGAGGGACACCCCTCCACTTT. Residues: CASSGRVGGGTPLHF.

The chain joins TRBV4-3 to TRBJ2-5; the D gene could be TRBD1 or TRBD2 (5 bases each). Germline V gene data show CDR1 as LGHNA and CDR2 as YSLEER. Between the trimmed V and J ends, which lost 0 bases and 5 bases, there was a span of 10 bases. CDR3 size: 14 residues. The CDR3 DNA is TGCGCCAGCAGCCAAGATTCGGGACCCGAGACCCAGTACTTC. This translates into CASSQDSGPETQYF.

V gene TRBV7-9 combines with J gene TRBJ2-1; TRBD1 might be the D (5 bases). CDR3 length: 14 amino acids. Per the germline V gene, CDR1 is SEHNR and CDR2 is FQNEAQ (reference sequence). V lost 7 bases and J 8 bases, leaving 18 bases between the germline ends. The CDR3 here is CASTSPNLGDEQFF. Written as DNA, the CDR3 is TGTGCCAGCACCTCTCCAAACTTAGGGGATGAGCAGTTCTTC. Complete variable domain (other parts from reference TRBV7-9 and TRBJ2-1): DTGVSQNPRHKITKRGQNVTFRCDPISEHNRLYWYRQTLGQGPEFLTYFQNEAQLEKSRLLSDRFSAERPKGSFSTLEIQRTEQGDSAMYLCASTSPNLGDEQFFGPGTRLTVL.

This clonotype occurred many times. The V call is TRBV13, the J call TRBJ2-1; no clear D. This CDR3 spans 11 amino acids. Per the germline V gene, CDR1 is PRHDT and CDR2 is FYEKMQ (reference sequence). The V end lost 4 bases, the J end lost 9 bases, and 7 bases lay between the germline ends. CDR3: CASSWQVEQFF. CDR3 DNA: TGTGCCAGCAGCTGGCAGGTTGAGCAGTTCTTC.

The chain recombines TRBV6-1 with TRBJ2-7, with D possibly being TRBD1 (5 bases). Trimming took 3 bases from V and 4 from J, leaving 19 bases between them. The CDR3 is 16 residues long. Germline V lookup: CDR1 MNHNS, CDR2 SASEGT. The CDR3 DNA reads as TGTGCCAGCAGTGATCGGTGGCAGGGAAGATTATACGAGCAGTACTTC. Residues: CASSDRWQGRLYEQYF.

As DNA, the CDR3 is TGTGCCACGACCCGCGGTGGCAATTCACCCCTCCACTTT. Translated: CATTRGGNSPLHF. The chain recombines TRBV25-1 with TRBJ1-6; no clear D. The CDR3 extends over 13 amino acids. CDR1 is MGHDK and CDR2 is SYGVNS in the germline V gene. V lost 10 bases, J lost 7 bases, and 14 bases lay in between.

The V call is TRBV20-1, the J call TRBJ2-1; 7 nucleotides line up with TRBD1. The CDR3 runs to 16 residues. Germline V lookup: CDR1 DFQATT, CDR2 SNEGSKA (reference sequence). The junction had 9 bases not matched to a gene; V was cut back by 1 base and J by 3 bases. CDR3 nucleotides: TGCAGTGCTAGAGTCCGAGACAGGGCTGTCTACAATGAGCAGTTCTTC. It encodes CSARVRDRAVYNEQFF.

This chain uses TRBV27 with TRBJ2-7, with TRBD2 matching 8 bases. V trimming: 3 bases; J trimming: 1 base; junction bases outside the gene matches: 8. Germline V gene lookup returns CDR1 MNHEY and CDR2 SMNVEV (reference sequence). This CDR3 comprises 16 residues. The CDR3: CASSFSGGDKSYEQYF. The CDR3, as DNA: TGTGCCAGCAGTTTTTCGGGGGGGGACAAGTCCTACGAGCAGTACTTC.